A selection of T cell receptor beta chains follows, all from one sample in a study of blood T cell repertoires in COVID-19. Sequencing was performed with immunoSEQ multiplex PCR; in TCRdb, only in-frame clones are kept and a portion is missing. This sample has under 80,000 clones, with 70% to 90% found just once. Sequencing used peripheral blood. These receptors all stem from a man in his fifties or sixties with active COVID-19. The CDR3 runs from the conserved cysteine through the conserved F or W. Each record gives: CDR3 length, clone size, J gene, V gene, D gene, CDR3 protein, CDR3 DNA. The D gene is left open where the match is weak. Size is stated for part of the rows, as once, few or many counts, or as a class when the clone is expanded.

>16|few|TRBJ2-4|TRBV7-8|TRBD2
CASSPRTSGGRNIQYF
TGTGCCAGCAGCCCACGGACTAGCGGAGGACGGAACATTCAGTACTTC
>14|NA|TRBJ2-3|TRBV29-1|NA
CSVTRGGTPDTQYF
TGCAGCGTTACAAGGGGGGGAACCCCAGATACGCAGTATTTT
>14|NA|TRBJ2-7|TRBV7-9|TRBD1
CASSARDRLYEQYF
TGTGCCAGCAGCGCCCGGGACAGGCTCTACGAGCAGTACTTC
>17|NA|TRBJ2-5|TRBV10-2|TRBD2
CASFTGLAGGTKETQYF
TGCGCCAGCTTTACGGGACTAGCGGGGGGAACCAAAGAGACCCAGTACTTC
>13|NA|TRBJ1-2|TRBV11-3|NA
CASSKPGTRDYTF
TGTGCCAGCAGCAAACCGGGTACTCGCGACTACACCTTC
>15|NA|TRBJ2-6|TRBV5-6|NA
CASSSRISGANVLTF
TGTGCCAGCAGCTCGAGAATCTCTGGGGCCAACGTCCTGACTTTC
>16|NA|TRBJ2-3|TRBV11-1|TRBD2
CASSFLGGGVTDTQYF
TGTGCCAGCAGCTTTCTAGGCGGGGGGGTCACAGATACGCAGTATTTT
>14|NA|TRBJ1-5|TRBV29-1|TRBD1
CSVGQGGRNQPQHF
TGCAGCGTCGGACAGGGCGGACGCAATCAGCCCCAGCATTTT
>12|few|TRBJ1-6|TRBV12-3/TRBV12-4|NA
CASSPGNSPLHF
TGTGCCAGCAGTCCAGGGAATTCACCCCTCCACTTT
>15|few|TRBJ2-1|TRBV5-1|NA
CASSLQAPSGNEQFF
TGCGCCAGCAGCTTGCAAGCTCCAAGCGGAAATGAGCAGTTCTTC
>15|once|TRBJ1-1|TRBV7-9|TRBD1
CASSSDRAMNTEAFF
TGTGCCAGCAGCTCGGACAGGGCGATGAACACTGAAGCTTTCTTT
>14|few|TRBJ1-5|TRBV6-6|NA
CASIGGSSEQPQHF
TGTGCCAGCATAGGCGGGTCGTCGGAGCAGCCCCAGCATTTT
>13|NA|TRBJ1-2|TRBV7-2|NA
CASSFGQAGGYTF
TGTGCCAGCAGCTTTGGCCAGGCGGGGGGCTACACCTTC
>14|NA|TRBJ2-7|TRBV6-5|NA
CASRYASGGYEQYF
TGTGCCAGCAGATACGCGAGCGGCGGCTACGAGCAGTACTTC
>16|once|TRBJ2-5|TRBV19|TRBD2
CASSYRRSGGGETQYF
TGTGCCAGTAGTTACCGCCGATCGGGAGGTGGGGAGACCCAGTACTTC
>13|NA|TRBJ2-5|TRBV6-5|NA
CAARSGGKETQYF
TGTGCCGCCAGGTCCGGGGGAAAAGAGACCCAGTACTTC
>14|NA|TRBJ2-1|TRBV7-2|TRBD1
CASNLDRGYNEQFF
TGTGCCAGCAACTTGGACAGGGGGTACAATGAGCAGTTCTTC
>15|NA|TRBJ2-7|TRBV6-4|NA
CASSEQGMISYEQYF
TGTGCCAGCAGCGAACAGGGAATGATCTCCTACGAGCAGTACTTC
>15|few|TRBJ2-1|TRBV27|TRBD1
CASSLEGQAYNEQFF
TGTGCCAGCAGTTTAGAGGGACAGGCCTACAATGAGCAGTTCTTC
>13|NA|TRBJ1-1|TRBV29-1|NA
CSVAHSSGAEAFF
TGCAGCGTTGCTCACAGCAGCGGCGCTGAAGCTTTCTTT
>16|NA|TRBJ1-2|TRBV3-1/TRBV3-2|NA
CASSQDLGGRNYGYTF
TGTGCCAGCAGCCAAGATCTCGGAGGGCGGAACTATGGCTACACCTTC
>16|NA|TRBJ2-1|TRBV4-3|TRBD1
CASSQDRTGGYNEQFF
TGCGCCAGCAGCCAAGACAGGACAGGGGGTTACAATGAGCAGTTCTTC
>13|once|TRBJ2-2|TRBV11-2|NA
CASSLGGTGELFF
TGTGCCAGCAGCTTAGGAGGTACAGGGGAGCTGTTTTTT
>15|few|TRBJ2-2|TRBV5-1|TRBD1
CASSLGTGTIGELFF
TGCGCCAGCAGCCTCGGGACAGGAACAATCGGGGAGCTGTTTTTT
>13|NA|TRBJ1-3|TRBV6-5|NA
CASSYSPVNAIYF
TGTGCCAGCAGTTACTCCCCAGTTAACGCCATATATTTT
>17|NA|TRBJ2-1|TRBV27|NA
CASSPGRLNRGLNEQFF
TGTGCCAGCAGTCCCGGACGGCTCAACCGGGGACTCAATGAGCAGTTCTTC
>16|NA|TRBJ2-1|TRBV5-1|NA
CASLDGRRGTYNEQFF
TGCGCCAGCCTCGACGGTCGAAGGGGAACATACAATGAGCAGTTCTTC